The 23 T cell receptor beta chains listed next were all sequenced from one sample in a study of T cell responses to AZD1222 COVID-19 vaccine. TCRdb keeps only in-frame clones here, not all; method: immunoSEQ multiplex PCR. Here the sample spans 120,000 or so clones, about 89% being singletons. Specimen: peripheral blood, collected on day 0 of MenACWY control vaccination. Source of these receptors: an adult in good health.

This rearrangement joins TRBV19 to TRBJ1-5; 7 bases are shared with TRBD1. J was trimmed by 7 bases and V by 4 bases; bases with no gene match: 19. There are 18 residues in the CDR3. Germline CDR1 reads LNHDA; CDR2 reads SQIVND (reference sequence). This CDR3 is CASSKLSGTDVENQPQHF. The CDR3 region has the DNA TGTGCCAGTAGTAAATTATCCGGGACAGATGTAGAGAACCAGCCCCAGCATTTT.

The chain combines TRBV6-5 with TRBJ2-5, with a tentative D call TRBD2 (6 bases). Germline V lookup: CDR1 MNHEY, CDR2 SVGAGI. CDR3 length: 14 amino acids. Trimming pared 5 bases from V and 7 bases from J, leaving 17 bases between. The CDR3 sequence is CASSPYSGDGTQYF. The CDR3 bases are TGTGCCAGCAGTCCGTACTCGGGGGACGGGACCCAGTACTTC.

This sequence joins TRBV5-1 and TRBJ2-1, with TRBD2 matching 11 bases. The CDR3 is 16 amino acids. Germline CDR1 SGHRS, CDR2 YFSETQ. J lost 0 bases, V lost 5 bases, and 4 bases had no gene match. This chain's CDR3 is CASRLAGGSSYNEQFF. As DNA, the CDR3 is TGCGCCAGCAGGTTAGCGGGAGGGAGCTCCTACAATGAGCAGTTCTTC. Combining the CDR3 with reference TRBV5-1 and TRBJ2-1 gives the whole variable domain KAGVTQTPRYLIKTRGQQVTLSCSPISGHRSVSWYQQTPGQGLQFLFEYFSETQRNKGNFPGRFSGRQFSNSRSEMNVSTLELGDSALYLCASRLAGGSSYNEQFFGPGTRLTVL.

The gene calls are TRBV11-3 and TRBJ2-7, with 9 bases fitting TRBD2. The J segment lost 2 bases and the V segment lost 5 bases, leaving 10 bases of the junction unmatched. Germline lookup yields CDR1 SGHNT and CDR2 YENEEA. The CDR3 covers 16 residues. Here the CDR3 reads CASSHYRASGTYEQYF. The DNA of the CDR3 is TGTGCCAGCAGCCACTACCGGGCTAGCGGGACCTACGAGCAGTACTTC. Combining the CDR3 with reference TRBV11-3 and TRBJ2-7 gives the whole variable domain EAGVVQSPRYKIIEKKQPVAFWCNPISGHNTLYWYLQNLGQGPELLIRYENEEAVDDSQLPKDRFSAERLKGVDSTLKIQPAELGDSAVYLCASSHYRASGTYEQYFGPGTRLTVT.

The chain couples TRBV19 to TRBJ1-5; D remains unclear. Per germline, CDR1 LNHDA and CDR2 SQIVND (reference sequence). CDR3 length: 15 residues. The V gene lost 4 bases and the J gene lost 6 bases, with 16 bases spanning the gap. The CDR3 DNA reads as TGTGCCAGTAGTAAAAGCCACGTGGGCAGTCAGCCCCAGCATTTT. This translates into CASSKSHVGSQPQHF.

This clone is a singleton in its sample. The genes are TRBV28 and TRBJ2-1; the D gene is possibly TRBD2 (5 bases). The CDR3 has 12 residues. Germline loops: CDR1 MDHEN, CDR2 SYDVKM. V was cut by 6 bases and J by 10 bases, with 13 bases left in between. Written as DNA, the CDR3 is TGTGCCAGCAGACTAGACCACACCGAGCAGTTCTTC. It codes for CASRLDHTEQFF.

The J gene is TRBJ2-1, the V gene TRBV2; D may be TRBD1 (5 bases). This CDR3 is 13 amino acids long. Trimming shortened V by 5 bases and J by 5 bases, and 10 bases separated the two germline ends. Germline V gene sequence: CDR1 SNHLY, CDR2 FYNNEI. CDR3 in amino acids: CASSPTANNEQFF. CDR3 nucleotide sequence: TGTGCCAGCAGTCCGACAGCAAACAATGAGCAGTTCTTC.

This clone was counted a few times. CDR3 nucleotides: TGTGCCAGCAGCTCCCCGTCGGTGGATACGCAGTATTTT. It encodes CASSSPSVDTQYF. The chain employs TRBV5-4 and TRBJ2-3; no reliable D call. The CDR3 has 13 residues. V was shortened by 3 bases and J by 6 bases, with 11 bases between the two germline ends. The germline V gene encodes CDR1 SGHNT and CDR2 YYREEE (reference sequence). The full variable domain, completed using reference TRBV5-4 and TRBJ2-3, is ETGVTQSPTHLIKTRGQQVTLRCSSQSGHNTVSWYQQALGQGPQFIFQYYREEENGRGNFPPRFSGLQFPNYSSELNVNALELDDSALYLCASSSPSVDTQYFGPGTRLTVL.

CDR3 in DNA: TGCGCCAGCAGCCAAGCACCCTGGGGGGGGACGGGTAATGAAAAACTGTTTTTT. Its translation is CASSQAPWGGTGNEKLFF. The chain couples TRBV4-1 to TRBJ1-4; possibly TRBD1 for D (5 bases). The V gene's germline CDR1 is MGHRA and CDR2 YSYEKL. V lost 1 base to trimming and J lost 4 bases, with 19 bases between them. The CDR3 has 18 residues.

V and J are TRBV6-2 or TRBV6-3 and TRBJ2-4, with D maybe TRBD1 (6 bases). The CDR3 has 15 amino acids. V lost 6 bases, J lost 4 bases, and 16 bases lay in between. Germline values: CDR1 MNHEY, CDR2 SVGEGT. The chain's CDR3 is CASSPSWDKKNIQYF. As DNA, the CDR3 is TGTGCCAGCAGCCCCAGCTGGGACAAGAAAAACATTCAGTACTTC.

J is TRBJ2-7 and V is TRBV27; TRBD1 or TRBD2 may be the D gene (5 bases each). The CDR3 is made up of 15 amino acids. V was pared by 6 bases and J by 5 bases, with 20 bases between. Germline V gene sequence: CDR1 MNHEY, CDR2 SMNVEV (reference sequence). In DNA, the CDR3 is TGTGCCAGCAGGGACGGGGCCGGGCTAGGGAACGAGCAGTACTTC. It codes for CASRDGAGLGNEQYF.

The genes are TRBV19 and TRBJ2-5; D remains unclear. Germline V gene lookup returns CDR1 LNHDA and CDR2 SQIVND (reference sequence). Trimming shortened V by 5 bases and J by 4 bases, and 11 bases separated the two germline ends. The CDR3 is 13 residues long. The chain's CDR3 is CASSYSLVETQYF. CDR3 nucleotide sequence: TGTGCCAGTAGTTATAGTCTGGTAGAGACCCAGTACTTC.

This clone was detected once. CDR3 coding DNA: TGTGCCAGCAGTGGATACAGAAACACCATATATTTT. It encodes CASSGYRNTIYF. The V call is TRBV12-3 or TRBV12-4, the J call TRBJ1-3; D unresolved. The V end was cut by 5 bases, the J end by 5 bases, with 7 bases between. The CDR3 sequence is 12 residues long.

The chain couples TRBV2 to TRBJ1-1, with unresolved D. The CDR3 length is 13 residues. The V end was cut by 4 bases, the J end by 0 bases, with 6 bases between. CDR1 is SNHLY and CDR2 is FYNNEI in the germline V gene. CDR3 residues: CASSGKVNTEAFF. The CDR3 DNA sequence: TGTGCCAGCAGTGGGAAGGTGAACACTGAAGCTTTCTTT.

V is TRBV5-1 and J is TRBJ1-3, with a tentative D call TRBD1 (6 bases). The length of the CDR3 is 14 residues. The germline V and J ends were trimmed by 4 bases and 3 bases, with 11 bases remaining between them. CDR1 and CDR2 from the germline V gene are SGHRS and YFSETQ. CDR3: CASSGGTHGNTIYF. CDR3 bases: TGCGCCAGCAGCGGAGGGACACATGGAAACACCATATATTTT.

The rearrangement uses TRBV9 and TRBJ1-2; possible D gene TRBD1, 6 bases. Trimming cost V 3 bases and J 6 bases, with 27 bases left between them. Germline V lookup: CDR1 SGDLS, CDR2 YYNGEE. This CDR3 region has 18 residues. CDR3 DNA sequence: TGTGCCAGCAGCGCCACCACAGGGAATGGTAAGACGGAGGATGGCTACACCTTC. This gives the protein CASSATTGNGKTEDGYTF. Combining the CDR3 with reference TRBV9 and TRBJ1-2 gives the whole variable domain DSGVTQTPKHLITATGQRVTLRCSPRSGDLSVYWYQQSLDQGLQFLIQYYNGEERAKGNILERFSAQQFPDLHSELNLSSLELGDSALYFCASSATTGNGKTEDGYTFGSGTRLTVV.

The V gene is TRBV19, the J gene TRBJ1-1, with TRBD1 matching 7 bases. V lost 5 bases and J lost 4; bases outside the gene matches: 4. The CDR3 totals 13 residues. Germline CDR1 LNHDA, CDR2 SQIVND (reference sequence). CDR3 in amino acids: CASSEQGSTEAFF. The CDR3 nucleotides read TGTGCCAGTAGTGAACAGGGGAGCACTGAAGCTTTCTTT.

The CDR3 sequence: CASKAGTVSREQYF. The CDR3 DNA reads as TGTGCCAGCAAAGCCGGGACAGTCAGTCGCGAGCAGTACTTC. The chain has TRBV6-5 and TRBJ2-7; 7 nucleotides align to TRBD1. In germline, CDR1 is MNHEY, CDR2 SVGAGI. The CDR3 contains 14 residues. V dropped 7 bases and J dropped 6; count of bases not matched to a gene: 12.

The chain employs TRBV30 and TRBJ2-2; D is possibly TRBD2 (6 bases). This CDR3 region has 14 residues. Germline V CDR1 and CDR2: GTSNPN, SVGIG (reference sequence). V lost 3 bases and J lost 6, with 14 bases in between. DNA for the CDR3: TGTGCCTGGAGCGTGGGAGGATCTTCCGGGGAGCTGTTTTTT. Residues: CAWSVGGSSGELFF. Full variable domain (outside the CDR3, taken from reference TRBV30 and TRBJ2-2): SQTIHQWPATLVQPVGSPLSLECTVEGTSNPNLYWYRQAAGRGLQLLFYSVGIGQISSEVPQNLSASRPQDRQFILSSKKLLLSDSGFYLCAWSVGGSSGELFFGEGSRLTVL.

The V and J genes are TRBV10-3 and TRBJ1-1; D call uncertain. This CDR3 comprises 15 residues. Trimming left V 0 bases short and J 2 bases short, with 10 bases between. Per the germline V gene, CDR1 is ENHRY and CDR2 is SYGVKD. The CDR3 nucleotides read TGTGCCATCAGTGAGTCGAGTCAGAGCAACACTGAAGCTTTCTTT. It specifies CAISESSQSNTEAFF.

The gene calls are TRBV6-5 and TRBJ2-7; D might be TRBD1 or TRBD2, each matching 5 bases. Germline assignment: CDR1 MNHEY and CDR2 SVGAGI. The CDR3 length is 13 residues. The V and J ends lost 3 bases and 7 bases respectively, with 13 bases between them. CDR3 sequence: CASSYRDGREQYF. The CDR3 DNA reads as TGTGCCAGCAGTTATCGGGACGGCAGGGAGCAGTACTTC.

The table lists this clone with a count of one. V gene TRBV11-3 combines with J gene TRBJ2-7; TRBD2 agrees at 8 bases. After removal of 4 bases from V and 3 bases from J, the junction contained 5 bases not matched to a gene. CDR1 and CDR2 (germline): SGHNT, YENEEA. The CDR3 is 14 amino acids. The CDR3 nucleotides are TGTGCCAGCAGCTCGCGACTAGCGTTCTACGAGCAGTACTTC. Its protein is CASSSRLAFYEQYF.

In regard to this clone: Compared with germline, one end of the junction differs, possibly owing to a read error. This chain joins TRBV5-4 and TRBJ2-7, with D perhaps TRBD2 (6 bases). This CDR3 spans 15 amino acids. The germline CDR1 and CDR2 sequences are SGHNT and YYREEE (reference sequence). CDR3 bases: TGTGCCAGCAGCTTGGTAGGTCAGTTAACGTGGCGGGGCTTCTTC. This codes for CASSLVGQLTWRGFF.